This T cell receptor beta chain was retrieved from a study of CD8+ T cells in alopecia areata (dated 2018 in TCRdb). In terms of the full investigation: Skin from C3H/HeJ donors with spontaneous alopecia (about 6-13 months old) was grafted onto female C3H/HeJ recipients aged about 7-10 weeks. immunoSEQ multiplex PCR using 35 Vbeta forward primers and 13 Jbeta reverse primers was used to amplify TCRbeta CDR3 regions. Human TCRbeta sequencing covered scalp tissue and sorted CD4+ and CD8+ peripheral blood T cells from patchy and totalis/universalis alopecia areata patients and healthy controls. RNA came from the PAXgene miRNA kit for fixed scalp, the miRNeasy kit for PBMCs, and the RNeasy kit for mouse skin. To study T cell clonal expansion in alopecia areata, the researchers applied high-throughput TCRbeta sequencing to both the C3H/HeJ mouse model and human patients. Scalp clonality was compared across normal scalp (n=4), patchy alopecia areata scalp (n=8), and alopecia totalis/universalis scalp (n=8). Findings and caveats that apply to the study as a whole: Shared TCR sequences between patients were less evident than in mice, which may be partly attributable to HLA diversity in the patient population. Higher clonality and more expanded CD8+ clones were observed in lesional scalp than in normal scalp, particularly in alopecia totalis/universalis, a finding suggestive of antigenic drive. Scalp TCR repertoire analysis is complicated because resident alphabeta T cells in normal human skin are also sequenced, whereas mouse skin is dominated by gammadelta T cells.

The CDR3, from cysteine to phenylalanine, totals 16 residues. The DNA covers only part of the CDR3, 36 bases in frame from base 1. Looking up the germline V gene yields CDR1 NNHDY and CDR2 SYVADS. V drops 0 bases and J drops 0 bases, leaving 11 bases in between. This clone showed up just a few times. Its antigen remains unidentified. This receptor came from a mouse, so its gene names and germline sequences are mouse ones too. The sequence runs out 4 residues before the end of the CDR3; the remainder is reconstructed from the germline J gene. The library was built by means of the immunoSEQ multiplex PCR assay. RNA was extracted from all samples and reverse transcribed into cDNA as template for TCR sequencing. First-strand cDNA was synthesized using SuperScript III with a 2:1 mix of oligo-dT and random hexamers. A synthetic immune receptor repertoire was used to gauge amplification bias, and whatever bias remained was removed computationally. Libraries were sequenced on Illumina HiSeq using 60 bp reads that covered the CDR3 and were read from J toward V. In the authors' own workflow: Raw reads were preprocessed to remove errors, and CDR3 was defined by IMGT conventions from the conserved cysteine to phenylalanine. Clonality was computed as 1 minus the Shannon entropy, with the entropy normalized by log2 of the number of productive unique TCRs. Whether each scalp clone was CD4 or CD8 was inferred by checking scalp TCRbeta sequences against the CD4 and CD8 repertoires from sorted blood. TCRdb stores this immuneACCESS table with in-frame sequences only. Part of the clones is absent; in the studies checked, under half of the shortfall reflects unresolved V genes, and no reason is known for the rest. V and J calls and clone size are copied from that table; D and trimming were computed from the DNA. This sample shows about 110,000 clones, and none of them turns up only once. The ten most abundant clones make up 15% to 20% of the sample.

The clonotype comes from a C3H/HeJ mouse with alopecia areata. This strain is characterized by the MHC haplotype H2-k. Here the chain combines TRBV13-3 and TRBJ2-5, with no D gene named confidently. The sample taken for sequencing was lesional skin. The DNA read from the CDR3 is TGTGCCAGCAGTGATGCCCCCGACATTAACCAAGAC. Its protein product is CASSDAPDINQD. The full CDR3 protein is CASSDAPDINQDTQYF.